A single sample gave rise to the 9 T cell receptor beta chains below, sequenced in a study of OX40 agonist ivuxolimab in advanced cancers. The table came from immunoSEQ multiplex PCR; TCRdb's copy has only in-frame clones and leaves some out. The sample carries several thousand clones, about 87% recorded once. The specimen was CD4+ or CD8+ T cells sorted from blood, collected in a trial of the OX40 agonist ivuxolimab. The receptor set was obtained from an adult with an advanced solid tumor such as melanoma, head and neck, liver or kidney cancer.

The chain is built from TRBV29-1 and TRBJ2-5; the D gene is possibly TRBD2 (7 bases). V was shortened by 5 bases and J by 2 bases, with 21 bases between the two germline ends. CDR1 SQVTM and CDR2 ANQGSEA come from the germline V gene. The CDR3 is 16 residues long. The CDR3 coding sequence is TGCAGCGTTCTCTACCCCCGGGGGGCCGAGCAAGAGACCCAGTACTTC. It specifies CSVLYPRGAEQETQYF. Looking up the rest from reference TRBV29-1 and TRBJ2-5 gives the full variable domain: SAVISQKPSRDICQRGTSLTIQCQVDSQVTMMFWYRQQPGQSLTLIATANQGSEATYESGFVIDKFPISRPNLTFSTLTVSNMSPEDSSIYLCSVLYPRGAEQETQYFGPGTRLLVL.

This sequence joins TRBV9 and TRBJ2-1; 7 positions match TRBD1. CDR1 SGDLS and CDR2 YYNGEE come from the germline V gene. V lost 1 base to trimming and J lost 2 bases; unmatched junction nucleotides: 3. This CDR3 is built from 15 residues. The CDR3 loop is CASSVSGTAYNEQFF. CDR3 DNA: TGTGCCAGCAGCGTATCCGGGACAGCCTACAATGAGCAGTTCTTC.

CDR3 DNA: TGTGCCAGTAGTATAGAGCAGGGCCCGGCCACTGAAGCTTTCTTT. Amino acids: CASSIEQGPATEAFF. The gene calls are TRBV19 and TRBJ1-1; the D gene is possibly TRBD1 (5 bases). Trimming pared 0 bases from V and 4 bases from J, leaving 12 bases between. Germline V gene sequence: CDR1 LNHDA, CDR2 SQIVND (reference sequence). This CDR3 comprises 15 residues.

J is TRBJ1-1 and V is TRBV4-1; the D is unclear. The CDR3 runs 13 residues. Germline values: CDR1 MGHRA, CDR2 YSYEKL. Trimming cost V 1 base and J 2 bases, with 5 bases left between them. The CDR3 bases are TGCGCCAGCAGCCAAGCTCAAAACACTGAAGCTTTCTTT. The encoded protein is CASSQAQNTEAFF.

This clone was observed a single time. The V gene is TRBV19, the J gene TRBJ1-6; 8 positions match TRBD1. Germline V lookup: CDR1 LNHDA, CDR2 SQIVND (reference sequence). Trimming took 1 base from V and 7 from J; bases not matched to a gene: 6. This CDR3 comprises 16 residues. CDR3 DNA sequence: TGTGCCAGTAGTATAGTAGAAGGGACAGGAAATTCACCCCTCCACTTT. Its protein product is CASSIVEGTGNSPLHF.

Written as DNA, the CDR3 is TGCAGCGTTCCACGTCCTGCAGAGACCCAGTACTTC. As protein: CSVPRPAETQYF. The chain has TRBV29-1 and TRBJ2-5, with D uncertain. Deletions cut 5 bases from V and 4 bases from J, with 11 bases between. CDR1 is SQVTM, CDR2 ANQGSEA, per germline. The CDR3 spans 12 residues.

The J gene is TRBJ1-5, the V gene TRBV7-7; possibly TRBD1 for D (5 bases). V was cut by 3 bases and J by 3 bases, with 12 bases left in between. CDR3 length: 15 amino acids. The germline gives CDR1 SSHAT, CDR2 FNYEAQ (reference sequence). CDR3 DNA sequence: TGTGCCAGCAGCTTGAGACGACAGTCCAATCAGCCCCAGCATTTT. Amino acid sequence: CASSLRRQSNQPQHF. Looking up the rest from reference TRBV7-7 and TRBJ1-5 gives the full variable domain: GAGVSQSPRYKVTKRGQDVTLRCDPISSHATLYWYQQALGQGPEFLTYFNYEAQPDKSGLPSDRFSAERPEGSISTLTIQRTEQRDSAMYRCASSLRRQSNQPQHFGDGTRLSIL.

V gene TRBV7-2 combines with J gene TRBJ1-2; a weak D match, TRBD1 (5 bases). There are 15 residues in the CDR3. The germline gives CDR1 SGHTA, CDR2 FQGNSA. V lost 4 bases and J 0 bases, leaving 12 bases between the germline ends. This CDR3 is CASSSRDRANYGYTF. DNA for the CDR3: TGTGCCAGCAGCTCACGAGACAGAGCTAACTATGGCTACACCTTC.

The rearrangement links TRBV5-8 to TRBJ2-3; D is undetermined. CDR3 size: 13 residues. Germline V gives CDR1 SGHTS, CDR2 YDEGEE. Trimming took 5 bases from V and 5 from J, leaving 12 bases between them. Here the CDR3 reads CASRGWDEDTQYF. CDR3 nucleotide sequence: TGTGCCAGCAGGGGTTGGGATGAAGATACGCAGTATTTT.